These 31 T cell receptor beta chains came from one sample sequenced in a study of spatial heterogeneity in lung cancer. Study-wide findings and caveats: For expanded intratumoral alpha and beta TCRs, counts tracked tumor mutation counts.

TCRdb re-called the 5' RACE reads through MiXCR, storing one row per CDR3 protein. The sample shows under 3,000 distinct CDR3 sequences, roughly 15% of them seen only once. Time point defined: sample taken at primary tumor resection. Their specific antigens are unknown. The sequenced sample was lung tumor tissue, obtained at surgery. The receptor source for this set is a female donor with early-stage non-small cell lung cancer.

This clonotype was picked up many times. Being one base from a much bigger clone, this may be a read error. The rearrangement joins TRBV5-1 to TRBJ2-7; D is possibly TRBD1 or TRBD2 (5 bases each). Germline V gene sequence: CDR1 SGHRS, CDR2 YFSETQ. The CDR3 is 15 amino acids. CDR3 sequence (DNA): TGCGCCAGCAGCTTGGTTGGGAATCCAGAAGGGGAGCCGTACTTC. Encoded protein: CASSLVGNPEGEPYF.

This clonotype is labeled as medium-sized (0.01 to 0.1%). The gene calls are TRBV10-3 and TRBJ2-5; 11 bases are a match to TRBD2. This CDR3 is built from 15 residues. CDR1 ENHRY and CDR2 SYGVKD come from the germline V gene. V dropped 5 bases and J dropped 4; count of bases not matched to a gene: 6. The CDR3 spells CAISHSGGAGETQYF. DNA of the CDR3: TGTGCCATCAGTCATAGCGGGGGGGCCGGAGAGACCCAGTACTTC.

This clonotype is medium-sized by share. The genes are TRBV5-4 and TRBJ2-7, with a weak D call TRBD1 (5 bases). V was trimmed by 4 bases and J by 2 bases, leaving 7 bases between them. Germline CDR1 SGHNT, CDR2 YYREEE (reference sequence). The length of the CDR3 is 12 residues. For the CDR3, the DNA is TGTGCCAGCAGCCTGGACACCTACGAGCAGTACTTC. This codes for CASSLDTYEQYF.

The J gene is TRBJ2-1, the V gene TRBV12-3 or TRBV12-4, with D hard to call. The V end was cut by 2 bases, the J end by 8 bases, with 13 bases between. The CDR3 length is 14 residues. The CDR3 bases are TGTGCCAGCAGTTTAAACCCCGGTTTGGATGAGCAGTTCTTC. It yields the protein CASSLNPGLDEQFF.

This clonotype was picked up one time. CDR3 sequence (DNA): TGTGCCAGCAGCCATACTTGGGGCGAGCAGTACTTC. Translating gives CASSHTWGEQYF. The chain recombines TRBV7-2 with TRBJ2-7, with unresolved D. Trimming stripped 5 bases from V and 6 bases from J, with 11 bases between. The germline CDR1 and CDR2 sequences are SGHTA and FQGNSA. The CDR3 has 12 residues.

This clonotype was counted many times. This chain uses TRBV9 with TRBJ1-3, with D maybe TRBD1 (5 bases). The germline V and J ends were trimmed by 5 bases and 9 bases, with 21 bases remaining between them. The germline CDR1 and CDR2 sequences are SGDLS and YYNGEE. This CDR3 comprises 15 residues. The CDR3 reads CASSGPGPWGSTIYF. Here the CDR3 DNA reads TGTGCCAGCAGTGGTCCGGGGCCCTGGGGGAGCACCATATATTTT.

Sample share makes this clonotype medium-sized (0.01 to 0.1%). The chain employs TRBV6-2 or TRBV6-3 and TRBJ1-2, with 10 nucleotides matching TRBD1. Germline V gives CDR1 MNHEY, CDR2 SVGEGT. This CDR3 spans 15 amino acids. The V and J ends lost 6 bases and 5 bases, in that order; junction bases with no gene match: 9. CDR3 coding DNA: TGTGCCAGCAGGGAACCGGGACAGGGGATTTATGGCTACACCTTC. Protein product: CASREPGQGIYGYTF.

This clonotype is medium-sized (0.01 to 0.1%). The rearrangement links TRBV28 to TRBJ1-5, with 9 bases fitting TRBD1. Germline V gene data show CDR1 as MDHEN and CDR2 as SYDVKM. This CDR3 spans 17 amino acids. The trim removed 6 bases at V and 2 bases at J, leaving 11 bases unmatched. CDR3 in DNA: TGTGCCAGCAGCTCGAAAACAGGGGGCGCGGGCAATCAGCCCCAGCATTTT. Its translation: CASSSKTGGAGNQPQHF.

This clonotype is medium-sized within its sample. This chain links TRBV19 with TRBJ2-6, with D uncertain. Germline assignment: CDR1 LNHDA and CDR2 SQIVND (reference sequence). V was trimmed by 9 bases and J by 0 bases, leaving 9 bases between them. The length of the CDR3 is 14 residues. CDR3 DNA: TGTGCCAGCAATACACTCTCTGGGGCCAACGTCCTGACTTTC. Protein: CASNTLSGANVLTF.

This clonotype was counted only a few times. The V gene is TRBV5-4, the J gene TRBJ2-3; 7 nucleotides match TRBD1. The V and J ends lost 4 bases and 4 bases, in that order; junction bases with no gene match: 15. Germline loops: CDR1 SGHNT, CDR2 YYREEE (reference sequence). The length of the CDR3 is 17 residues. CDR3 region: CASSPSPAGQAPDTQYF. DNA for the CDR3: TGTGCCAGCAGCCCCTCTCCGGCCGGACAGGCTCCAGATACGCAGTATTTT.

This clonotype is classed as medium-sized. The chain links TRBV2 to TRBJ2-2; D is possibly TRBD1 (5 bases). The CDR3 is made up of 16 amino acids. V was clipped by 2 bases and J by 4 bases, with 14 bases between them. Per the germline V gene, CDR1 is SNHLY and CDR2 is FYNNEI. The CDR3 bases are TGTGCCAGCAGTGAAAGGGCAGGACAAATCACCGGGGAGCTGTTTTTT. This translates into CASSERAGQITGELFF.

The CDR3 DNA follows: TGCAGTGCTAGAGGGACAGAGTCCCTCTTTGGCTATGGCTACACCTTC. As protein: CSARGTESLFGYGYTF. The rearrangement uses TRBV20-1 and TRBJ1-2; D may be TRBD1 (6 bases). CDR3 length equals 16 residues. V was shortened by 1 base and J by 4 bases, with 19 bases between the two germline ends. CDR1 and CDR2 from the germline V gene are DFQATT and SNEGSKA (reference sequence).

Notes on this clonotype: This may stem from a read error, because a much larger clone lies one nucleotide away. The CDR3 sequence is CGATGTSGELFF. The DNA for the CDR3 is TGCGGTGCTACCGGGACCTCCGGGGAGCTGTTTTTT. The V and J genes are TRBV20-1 and TRBJ2-2; D might be TRBD1 or TRBD2, each matching 5 bases. The germline gives CDR1 DFQATT, CDR2 SNEGSKA (reference sequence). CDR3 size: 12 residues.

Relative to its sample, this clonotype is medium-sized. The chain carries TRBV11-3 and TRBJ2-3, with 7 bases that match TRBD2. CDR1 and CDR2 from the germline V gene are SGHNT and YENEEA. The CDR3 totals 15 residues. The J segment lost 3 bases and the V segment lost 1 base, leaving 4 bases of the junction unmatched. DNA of the CDR3: TGTGCCAGCAGCTTAGGGGCGGGAGAAACAGATACGCAGTATTTT. Its protein product is CASSLGAGETDTQYF.

Ten or more counts support this clonotype. The chain recombines TRBV12-3 or TRBV12-4 with TRBJ1-2; TRBD1 matches 7 bases. V was clipped by 6 bases and J by 0 bases; unmatched bases: 4. This CDR3 has 14 amino acids. The CDR3 DNA reads as TGTGCCAGCAGGGGGACAGTAGCTAACTATGGCTACACCTTC. Translating it yields CASRGTVANYGYTF.

Many counts were recorded for this clonotype. V usage is TRBV15 and J usage is TRBJ2-2; perhaps TRBD2 as D (6 bases). V dropped 2 bases and J dropped 8 bases, with 12 bases sitting between them. This CDR3 comprises 14 residues. Germline V gene sequence: CDR1 LNHNV, CDR2 YYDKDF (reference sequence). The CDR3 sequence: CATSRKTGRGELFF. In DNA, the CDR3 is TGTGCCACCAGCAGAAAGACCGGGAGAGGGGAGCTGTTTTTT.

This clonotype is medium-sized in the sample. This sequence joins TRBV11-2 and TRBJ2-5, with TRBD1 identical over 7 bases. The CDR3 loop spans 14 amino acids. Per the germline V gene, CDR1 is SGHAT and CDR2 is FQNNGV. V was clipped by 4 bases and J by 5 bases; unmatched bases: 7. The CDR3 DNA reads as TGTGCCAGCAGCTCAGACAGGGTTGGGGAGACCCAGTACTTC. Its translation is CASSSDRVGETQYF.

This clonotype was recorded at least ten times. The chain joins TRBV9 to TRBJ2-3, with 12 bases matching TRBD2. The germline V gene has CDR1 SGDLS and CDR2 YYNGEE. With 0 bases clipped from V and 3 bases from J, the junction kept 11 bases outside the gene matches. The CDR3 loop spans 19 amino acids. The CDR3 reads CASSVVRKLAGGGTDTQYF. CDR3 sequence (DNA): TGTGCCAGCAGCGTAGTTAGGAAACTAGCGGGGGGTGGGACAGATACGCAGTATTTT.

Within the sample, this clonotype is medium-sized. V is TRBV7-9 and J is TRBJ1-4; D call uncertain. The germline V gene has CDR1 SEHNR and CDR2 FQNEAQ (reference sequence). The CDR3 is made up of 15 amino acids. Trimming pared 1 base from V and 0 bases from J, leaving 6 bases between. CDR3 residues: CASSLDGATNEKLFF. Here the CDR3 DNA reads TGTGCCAGCAGCTTAGATGGGGCAACTAATGAAAAACTGTTTTTT.

By proportion, this clonotype is medium-sized. J is TRBJ2-3 and V is TRBV15; 12 positions agree with TRBD2. V lost 4 bases to trimming and J lost 0 bases; unmatched junction nucleotides: 8. The CDR3 has 18 amino acids. Germline lookup yields CDR1 LNHNV and CDR2 YYDKDF (reference sequence). CDR3 nucleotide sequence: TGTGCCACCAGCACCCTGACTAGCGGGGGCCTCAGCACAGATACGCAGTATTTT. Residues: CATSTLTSGGLSTDTQYF.

The chain couples TRBV7-9 to TRBJ1-5; unclear D gene. Germline V gene lookup returns CDR1 SEHNR and CDR2 FQNEAQ (reference sequence). V lost 1 base and J lost 4, with 11 bases in between. This CDR3 is 15 amino acids long. The CDR3 bases are TGTGCCAGCAGCTTAGGACCGGGCTTTAATCAGCCCCAGCATTTT. It specifies CASSLGPGFNQPQHF.

This clonotype is labeled large. This sequence joins TRBV9 and TRBJ2-2; maybe TRBD2 (7 bases). Germline values: CDR1 SGDLS, CDR2 YYNGEE. This CDR3 comprises 16 residues. With 1 base removed from V and 6 bases from J, the gap between germline ends came to 16 bases. The CDR3 nucleotides read TGTGCCAGCAGCGTATACGCGGGGGCGGCGTCCGGGGAGCTGTTTTTT. Translating gives CASSVYAGAASGELFF. The whole variable domain, filled in from reference TRBV9 and TRBJ2-2, reads DSGVTQTPKHLITATGQRVTLRCSPRSGDLSVYWYQQSLDQGLQFLIQYYNGEERAKGNILERFSAQQFPDLHSELNLSSLELGDSALYFCASSVYAGAASGELFFGEGSRLTVL.

By share, this clonotype counts as medium-sized. The chain is built from TRBV4-1 and TRBJ2-4; D might be TRBD2 (7 bases). Germline CDR1 is MGHRA and CDR2 is YSYEKL. The CDR3 has 17 amino acids. V gave up 0 bases and J gave up 1 base, with 13 bases separating them. In DNA, the CDR3 is TGCGCCAGCAGCCAAGAGATGGGGGGGCTCGCCAAAAACATTCAGTACTTC. Protein: CASSQEMGGLAKNIQYF.

By share, this clonotype counts as medium-sized. J is TRBJ2-5 and V is TRBV6-5, with TRBD2 identical over 14 bases. Trimming removed 3 bases from V and 4 bases from J; junction bases left unmatched: 7. Germline values: CDR1 MNHEY, CDR2 SVGAGI. The CDR3 runs 17 residues. The CDR3 sequence: CASSYASGTSGGETQYF. CDR3 DNA sequence: TGTGCCAGCAGTTATGCGAGCGGGACTAGCGGGGGAGAGACCCAGTACTTC.

By sample share, this clonotype is medium-sized. This chain uses TRBV7-9 with TRBJ2-7; 7 bases are shared with TRBD1. Germline loops: CDR1 SEHNR, CDR2 FQNEAQ (reference sequence). V shed 5 bases and J 1 base; nucleotides not matched to a gene: 8. The CDR3 is 15 residues long. CDR3 amino acids: CASSRDRVGSYEQYF. CDR3 bases: TGTGCCAGCAGCAGAGACAGGGTAGGATCCTACGAGCAGTACTTC. Based on the CDR3 plus reference TRBV7-9 and TRBJ2-7, the full variable domain is DTGVSQNPRHKITKRGQNVTFRCDPISEHNRLYWYRQTLGQGPEFLTYFQNEAQLEKSRLLSDRFSAERPKGSFSTLEIQRTEQGDSAMYLCASSRDRVGSYEQYFGPGTRLTVT.

This clonotype was detected many times. The germline gene is not matched at one end of the junction; a read error may be the cause. This sequence joins TRBV6-2 or TRBV6-3 and TRBJ1-2, with no clear D. From germline, CDR1 is MNHEY and CDR2 SVGEGT. The CDR3 has 15 amino acids. CDR3 protein: CASSYSPWPDDGYTF. CDR3 nucleotides: TGTGCCAGCAGCTACTCCCCGTGGCCTGATGATGGCTACACCTTC.

This clonotype rates as medium-sized (0.01 to 0.1%). J is TRBJ2-1 and V is TRBV5-1; D could derive from TRBD1 or TRBD2 (6 bases each). In germline, CDR1 is SGHRS, CDR2 YFSETQ. CDR3 length: 15 amino acids. Trimming pared 0 bases from V and 7 bases from J, leaving 14 bases between. This chain's CDR3 is CASSLVGGQGNEQFF. The CDR3 bases are TGCGCCAGCAGCTTGGTAGGGGGGCAAGGGAATGAGCAGTTCTTC. The full variable domain, rest sourced from reference TRBV5-1 and TRBJ2-1, is KAGVTQTPRYLIKTRGQQVTLSCSPISGHRSVSWYQQTPGQGLQFLFEYFSETQRNKGNFPGRFSGRQFSNSRSEMNVSTLELGDSALYLCASSLVGGQGNEQFFGPGTRLTVL.

This chain joins TRBV11-2 and TRBJ2-5; D unresolved. Germline V gene sequence: CDR1 SGHAT, CDR2 FQNNGV. V shed 6 bases and J shed 5 bases, with 13 bases lying between them. The CDR3 contains 13 residues. CDR3: CASSYDRDETQYF. In DNA form, the CDR3 reads TGTGCCAGCAGTTATGATAGGGATGAGACCCAGTACTTC.

Relative to its sample, this clonotype is medium-sized. The chain links TRBV19 to TRBJ1-5; D uncertain. With 3 bases removed from V and 4 bases from J, the gap between germline ends came to 10 bases. The CDR3 spans 14 residues. Germline V gives CDR1 LNHDA, CDR2 SQIVND (reference sequence). The CDR3 reads CASSIGSANQPQHF. As DNA, the CDR3 is TGTGCCAGTAGTATCGGCAGTGCTAATCAGCCCCAGCATTTT.

This clonotype counts as medium-sized (0.01 to 0.1%). The chain has TRBV14 and TRBJ2-5; D is uncertain. V was cut by 5 bases and J by 11 bases, with 12 bases left in between. CDR1 is SGHDN, CDR2 FVKESK, per germline. This CDR3 contains 11 residues. The chain's CDR3 is CASSSGPSQYF. The CDR3 nucleotides read TGTGCCAGCAGCTCCGGACCTTCTCAGTACTTC.

This rearrangement joins TRBV6-5 to TRBJ1-1; TRBD1 matches at 10 bases. CDR3 size: 16 residues. Germline assignment: CDR1 MNHEY and CDR2 SVGAGI. After removal of 4 bases from V and 0 bases from J, the junction contained 5 bases not matched to a gene. This CDR3 reads CASSFGTGVMNTEAFF. The CDR3 region has the DNA TGTGCCAGCAGTTTCGGGACAGGGGTCATGAACACTGAAGCTTTCTTT.